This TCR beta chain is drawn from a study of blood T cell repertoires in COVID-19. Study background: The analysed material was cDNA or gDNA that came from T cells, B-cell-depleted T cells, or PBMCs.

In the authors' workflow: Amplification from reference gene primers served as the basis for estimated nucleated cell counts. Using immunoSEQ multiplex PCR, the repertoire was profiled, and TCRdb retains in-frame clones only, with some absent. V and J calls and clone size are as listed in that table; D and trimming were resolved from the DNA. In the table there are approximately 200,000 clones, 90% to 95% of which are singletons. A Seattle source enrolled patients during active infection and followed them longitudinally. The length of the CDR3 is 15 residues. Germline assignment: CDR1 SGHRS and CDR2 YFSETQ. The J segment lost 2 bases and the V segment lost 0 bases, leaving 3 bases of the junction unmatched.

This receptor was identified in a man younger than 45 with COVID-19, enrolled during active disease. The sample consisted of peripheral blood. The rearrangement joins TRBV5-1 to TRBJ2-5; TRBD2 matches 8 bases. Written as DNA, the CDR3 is TGCGCCAGCAGCTTGGGACTAGCGCATCAAGAGACCCAGTACTTC. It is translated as CASSLGLAHQETQYF.